This T cell receptor beta chain was captured by sequencing in a study of blood T cell repertoires in COVID-19 (dated by TCRdb to about 2020). Context from the whole study: Collaborator samples came from the United States, Italy and Spain and covered acute and convalescent phases of COVID-19. The prospective study material was composed of cDNA or gDNA derived from T cells, B-cell-depleted T cells, or PBMCs. Subjects who had been exposed to COVID-19, were actively infected with it, or had recovered from it provided the deeply sampled blood TCRbeta repertoires that made up the dataset. A freely available public database, intended as a resource for researchers studying the immune response to SARS-CoV-2, is where the repertoires were released. The samples were drawn from two sources: the first 160 participants of the ongoing ImmuneRACE study, and about 1,300 subjects contributed by 6 global collaborators. Sample metadata almost always included a de-identified subject ID, COVID-19 status, age in years and sex. Where HLA class I and class II types were available, the types were taken from metadata supplied by the sample provider, not from assay-based typing. Here is what the overall study found, with its caveats: The amount of clinical and demographic metadata varied by source and participant and was provided uncurated.

From the germline V gene (reference sequence), CDR1 is PRHDT and CDR2 is FYEKMQ. Reading from cysteine to phenylalanine, the CDR3 counts 15 amino acids. Only the CDR3 DNA is retained, 45 bases long and in frame from the first base. V was cut back by 2 bases and J by 6 bases, leaving a gap of 14 bases between them. Comment on this clone: The antigen this receptor binds is unknown. No quality values exist for individual bases; no much larger clone is one base distant.

Each collaborating institution followed its own protocols to collect whole blood in K2EDTA tubes. For TCRbeta analysis, collaborators shipped samples as frozen whole blood, isolated PBMCs, or DNA extracted from either of those sample types. The immunoSEQ Assay, a bias-controlled multiplex PCR, was used to amplify TCRbeta CDR3 regions from genomic DNA. Turning to the authors' computational methods: Within the assay, amplification of reference gene primers was used to estimate how many nucleated cells each sample contained. To quantify the absolute abundance of each unique TCRbeta CDR3 rearrangement, sequence reads were collapsed and filtered. For each sample, productive Simpson clonality was calculated as the square root of Simpson's diversity index over productive rearrangements. TCRdb obtained this table from immuneACCESS and retained in-frame rearrangements with V and J assigned. These tables miss some clones; where compared with another copy, unresolved V genes account for less than half of the shortfall, and the remainder is unexplained. That table gives V, J and clone size, and the DNA gave D and trimming. Recorded for this sample are 3,000 to 3,500 clones; around 80% of them occurred a single time. 20% to 25% of the sample goes to the ten largest clones.

Sequenced: peripheral blood. The source of this sequence is a human donor in a cohort sampled during active COVID-19. This chain is built from TRBV13 and TRBJ2-1; TRBD1 is possibly the D segment (6 matching bases). The CDR3 in this case is CASSLKWQGSNEQFF. The nucleotides are TGTGCCAGCAGCTTAAAATGGCAGGGGAGCAATGAGCAGTTCTTC.